Listed below are T cell receptor beta chains from one sample, sequenced in a study of blood T cell repertoires in COVID-19. Libraries were prepared by immunoSEQ multiplex PCR; TCRdb keeps only in-frame clonotypes and omits some of them. The data contain roughly 400,000 clones, 90% of them singletons. Sequencing was carried out using PBMCs or T cells enriched from blood (not recorded which). These receptors all stem from a man aged 18 to 30 who had recovered from COVID-19. The CDR3 runs from the conserved cysteine through the conserved F or W. Each record gives: J gene, D gene, CDR3 length, clone size, V gene, CDR3 DNA, CDR3 protein. The D gene is left open where the match is weak. The size entry is marked missing in some rows and otherwise reads once, few, many or a size class.

TRBJ2-1,TRBD2,14,-,TRBV6-5,TGTGCCAGCAGCTGGACTAGCGCAAACAATGAGCAGTTCTTC,CASSWTSANNEQFF
TRBJ1-5,TRBD1,18,-,TRBV28,TGTGCCAGCAGTCCCAGGGACAGGGGGCTTAGGGGCAATCAGCCCCAGCATTTT,CASSPRDRGLRGNQPQHF
TRBJ1-2,-,14,-,TRBV10-3,TGTGCCATCAGTGAGGCCGAGGGTTGGGATGGCTACACCTTC,CAISEAEGWDGYTF
TRBJ2-3,TRBD2,14,-,TRBV10-3,TGTGCCATCAGTGGAGGACTAGCGACAGATACGCAGTATTTT,CAISGGLATDTQYF
TRBJ1-2,-,13,-,TRBV5-1,TGCGCCAGCAGCTTGGACAGGTACGATGGCTACACCTTC,CASSLDRYDGYTF
TRBJ2-1,TRBD2,18,-,TRBV5-1,TGCGCCAGCAGCTTGGGAGGGGCGGGGGGACCCAATTACAATGAGCAGTTCTTC,CASSLGGAGGPNYNEQFF
TRBJ1-3,-,13,-,TRBV5-5,TGTGCCAGCGGCGGCACGGGAGGAAACACCATATATTTT,CASGGTGGNTIYF
TRBJ1-6,TRBD1,14,-,TRBV3-1/TRBV3-2,TGTGCCAGCAGGGGACAGACCTTCAATTCACCCCTCCACTTT,CASRGQTFNSPLHF
TRBJ2-3,-,14,-,TRBV5-4,TGTGCCAGCAGCTTGACAGGCGTGCCAGATACGCAGTATTTT,CASSLTGVPDTQYF
TRBJ2-7,TRBD2,12,-,TRBV29-1,TGCAGCGCTAGCGGTGATCGTTATGAGCAGTACTTC,CSASGDRYEQYF
TRBJ2-1,-,15,-,TRBV19,TGTGCCAGTAGCATAGAGGCTAGCTCCTACAATGAGCAGTTCTTC,CASSIEASSYNEQFF
TRBJ1-2,-,13,once,TRBV28,TGTGCCAGCAGTTTAGGGACACTCGAGGGCTACACCTTC,CASSLGTLEGYTF
TRBJ1-2,-,14,-,TRBV7-9,TGTGCCAGCAGCTTAGGGGAGGGGCCCCCTGGCTACACCTTC,CASSLGEGPPGYTF
TRBJ2-1,TRBD1,15,-,TRBV27,TGTGCCAGCAGTTTAGGGGACAGGGCTTACAATGAGCAGTTCTTC,CASSLGDRAYNEQFF
TRBJ1-6,-,16,-,TRBV3-1/TRBV3-2,TGTGCCAGCGGGGTTCTGGATACAGGCTATAATTCACCCCTCCACTTT,CASGVLDTGYNSPLHF
TRBJ1-5,TRBD1,14,few,TRBV7-2,TGTGCCAGCAGCCCGGACAGGGACAATCAGCCCCAGCATTTT,CASSPDRDNQPQHF
TRBJ2-2,-,17,-,TRBV4-1,TGCGCCAGCAGCCAAGATTCGAGGGGGGGGAACACCGGGGAGCTGTTTTTT,CASSQDSRGGNTGELFF
TRBJ1-3,-,16,-,TRBV11-3,TGTGCCAGCAGCTTGTACGACACCTACTCTGGAAACACCATATATTTT,CASSLYDTYSGNTIYF
TRBJ1-6,TRBD1,14,-,TRBV10-2,TGCGCCAGCAGTTTTGACAGGGGGAACTCCCCCCTCCACTTT,CASSFDRGNSPLHF
TRBJ2-1,-,16,-,TRBV5-8,TGTGCCAGCAGCTCCTCTGAAGGGTCGAGGAGGAATGAGCAGTTCTTC,CASSSSEGSRRNEQFF
TRBJ1-1,TRBD1,13,-,TRBV29-1,TGCAGCGTTAGGGACAGTCTGAACACTGAAGCTTTCTTT,CSVRDSLNTEAFF
TRBJ1-3,TRBD1,13,-,TRBV29-1,TGCAGCGCGGGACAGGGGGCGGGAAACACCATATATTTT,CSAGQGAGNTIYF
TRBJ1-2,-,12,-,TRBV5-4,TGTGCCTGGTACAGGGATCTCGGGGGCTACACCTTC,CAWYRDLGGYTF
TRBJ1-4,-,15,-,TRBV11-2,TGTGCCAGCAGCTTCAGCGAAGCAACTAATGAAAAACTGTTTTTT,CASSFSEATNEKLFF
TRBJ2-5,-,14,-,TRBV5-1,TGCGCCAGCAGCTTGAGTCCGGTTGAGGAGACCCAGTACTTC,CASSLSPVEETQYF
TRBJ2-7,TRBD1,13,-,TRBV24-1,TGTGCCACCAGTGACCACCCAGGGACAGTCTCCCACTTC,CATSDHPGTVSHF
TRBJ1-1,-,14,-,TRBV19,TGTGCCAGTAGTATTTCGTACAGTAACACTGAAGCTTTCTTT,CASSISYSNTEAFF
TRBJ1-6,-,13,-,TRBV30,TGTGCCTGGAGCCAGGGGATCCGTTCACCCCTCCACTTT,CAWSQGIRSPLHF
TRBJ1-3,TRBD1,15,-,TRBV7-8,TGTGCCAGCAGAGGGACAGGGGGCTTTGGAAACACCATATATTTT,CASRGTGGFGNTIYF
TRBJ2-7,TRBD1,15,-,TRBV4-1,TGCGCCAGCAGCCAAGGTGACAGGGGGATGGGGGAGCAGTACTTC,CASSQGDRGMGEQYF
TRBJ2-6,-,17,-,TRBV9,TGTGCCAGCAGTCGGACAGTCTTCACGTCTGGGGCCAACGTCCTGACTTTC,CASSRTVFTSGANVLTF
TRBJ1-4,-,13,-,TRBV28,TGTGCCATCAGAGGGGGGGTACGAGAAAAACTGTTTTTT,CAIRGGVREKLFF
TRBJ1-4,-,16,-,TRBV10-3,TGTGCCATCAGTGAGGCGAGACAGATTGCTAATGAAAAACTGTTTTTT,CAISEARQIANEKLFF
TRBJ1-2,-,13,-,TRBV18,TGTGCCAGCTCACCAGTGGGCGACTATGGCTACACCTTC,CASSPVGDYGYTF
TRBJ2-2,TRBD2,14,few,TRBV5-1,TGCGCCAGCAGCTTGGGCGGGGGAACCGGGGAGCTGTTTTTT,CASSLGGGTGELFF
TRBJ1-2,TRBD1,15,-,TRBV28,TGTGCCAGCAACCCTTCGACAGGGGAATATTTCGGCTACACCTTC,CASNPSTGEYFGYTF
TRBJ2-7,TRBD1,13,-,TRBV30,TGTGCCTGGAGGACAGGGGGCAGCTACGAGCAGTACTTC,CAWRTGGSYEQYF
TRBJ1-6,-,15,few,TRBV21-1,TGTGCCAGCAGCAAAGGGGACAGGCGGCCTCCACCCCTCCACTTT,CASSKGDRRPPPLHF
TRBJ2-5,TRBD2,13,-,TRBV7-2,TGTGCCAGCAGCTTAGGATGGGGGGGGACCCAGTACTTC,CASSLGWGGTQYF
TRBJ1-6,-,15,-,TRBV3-1/TRBV3-2,TGTGCCAGCAGCCAAGGGGACAACTATAATTCACCCCTCCACTTT,CASSQGDNYNSPLHF
TRBJ2-1,TRBD1,15,-,TRBV5-1,TGCGCCAGCAGCCACAGGGGTTTCTCCTACAATGAGCAGTTCTTC,CASSHRGFSYNEQFF
TRBJ1-2,-,12,-,TRBV12-2,TGTGCAAGTCGCCTCGGGCGGGTTGGCTACACCTTC,CASRLGRVGYTF
TRBJ1-6,-,15,-,TRBV9,TGTGCCAGCAGCGCAAGCGGCTCCTATAATTCACCCCTCCACTTT,CASSASGSYNSPLHF
TRBJ1-1,-,12,-,TRBV5-5,TGTGCCAGCAGCTCAGGGGTCGCCGAAGCTTTCTTT,CASSSGVAEAFF
TRBJ1-2,-,13,-,TRBV15,TGTGCCACCAGCCCTGACAGAAACTATGGCTACACCTTC,CATSPDRNYGYTF
TRBJ1-4,TRBD1,19,-,TRBV7-9,TGTGCCAGCAGCTTACTGGGGACAGGGGAATTTCCAACTAATGAAAAACTGTTTTTT,CASSLLGTGEFPTNEKLFF
TRBJ2-2,-,15,-,TRBV9,TGTGCCAGCAGCGTGGGCAGGGTTAACACCGGGGAGCTGTTTTTT,CASSVGRVNTGELFF
TRBJ1-1,-,14,-,TRBV7-3,TGTGCCAGCAGCTTAAGGGGGCTTGGCACTGAAGCTTTCTTT,CASSLRGLGTEAFF
TRBJ1-1,-,14,-,TRBV27,TGTGCCAGCAGTTTAGAGGGTTCCAGCACTGAAGCTTTCTTT,CASSLEGSSTEAFF
TRBJ2-2,TRBD1,16,-,TRBV4-1,TGCGCCAGCAGCCATGGGGACAGGGAGAACACCGGGGAGCTGTTTTTT,CASSHGDRENTGELFF
TRBJ2-5,-,13,-,TRBV24-1,TGTGCCACCAGTGGAAGGGTAGGGGGGACCCAGTACTTC,CATSGRVGGTQYF
TRBJ2-7,TRBD2,18,-,TRBV3-1/TRBV3-2,TGTGCCAGCAGCCTTGGCGCCCGGACTAGCGGGGCGATCTACGAGCAGTACTTC,CASSLGARTSGAIYEQYF
TRBJ1-6,TRBD1,15,-,TRBV9,TGTGCCAGCAGCGTTTCGGGACAGAATAATTCACCCCTCCACTTT,CASSVSGQNNSPLHF
TRBJ1-4,TRBD1,17,-,TRBV5-1,TGCGCCAGCAGCTTGGTGGGACAGGGTCACGCTAATGAAAAACTGTTTTTT,CASSLVGQGHANEKLFF
TRBJ1-2,TRBD1,13,once,TRBV6-5,TGTGCCAGCAGTTTTGGGACAGGCCATGGCTACACCTTC,CASSFGTGHGYTF
TRBJ1-2,TRBD1,13,-,TRBV12-3/TRBV12-4,TGTGCCAGCAGTTCGACAGGGAATTATGGCTACACCTTC,CASSSTGNYGYTF
TRBJ2-3,-,16,-,TRBV13,TGTGCCAGCAGCTTGCAGAGTACTAAAAGCACAGATACGCAGTATTTT,CASSLQSTKSTDTQYF
TRBJ1-3,TRBD1,16,-,TRBV6-1,TGTGCCAGCAGTGGCCACAGGGGTACCGGTGGAAACACCATATATTTT,CASSGHRGTGGNTIYF
TRBJ2-5,-,13,-,TRBV10-3,TGTGCCATCAGCCTGGGAGAGCAAGAGACCCAGTACTTC,CAISLGEQETQYF